Described below is a single T cell receptor beta chain sequence and its context. Germline V gives CDR1 SGHDT, CDR2 YYEEEE. The CDR3 is made up of 14 amino acids. With 3 bases removed from V and 3 bases from J, the gap between germline ends came to 13 bases. Seattle cases were enrolled at active infection and followed longitudinally. The sample comes from a study of blood T cell repertoires in COVID-19. Study-wide context: The cDNA or gDNA used as material had been derived from T cells, B-cell-depleted T cells, or PBMCs.

Produced via immunoSEQ multiplex PCR; TCRdb's table is partial and in-frame only. The sample includes 250,000 to 350,000 clones, 84% of them seen just once. The TCR sequence derives from a human donor with COVID-19, enrolled during active disease. The donor label of this sample is uncertain. Source material: peripheral blood. The chain couples TRBV5-6 to TRBJ2-7, with a weak D call TRBD1 (6 bases). CDR3 bases: TGTGCCAGCAGCTACCGGGACACCCACTACGAGCAGTACTTC. This sequence encodes CASSYRDTHYEQYF.